This T cell receptor (beta chain) is from a study of T cells in localized non-small cell lung cancer. Using immunoSEQ multiplex PCR, the repertoire was profiled, and TCRdb retains in-frame clones only, with some absent. The profile covers about 40,000 clones, with roughly 86% appearing a single time and almost 6.5% taken by the ten largest. Germline values: CDR1 MNHNY, CDR2 SVGAGI (reference sequence). The CDR3 length is 15 residues. Unmatched junction bases numbered 5, after V lost 5 bases and J lost 4 bases. The chain has TRBV6-6 and TRBJ2-1; 10 bases are a match to TRBD2. The receptor was isolated from a man aged 40-75 years with stage I lung adenocarcinoma. The specimen was peripheral blood, collected before any cancer treatment. CDR3 nucleotide sequence: TGTGCCAGCAGTAAAGGACTAGCGGAGTACAATGAGCAGTTCTTC. Residues: CASSKGLAEYNEQFF.